This TCR beta chain was obtained from a study of CD8 T cells in Susac syndrome. The authors reverse transcribed roughly 0.5 to 1 ug RNA with random hexamers. The TCR beta CDR3 was amplified by immunoSEQ multiplex PCR across 54 Vbeta, 13 Jbeta. TCRdb re-analysed the immunoSEQ multiplex PCR reads in MiXCR, keeping a single row per CDR3 protein. Seen here are more than 65,000 distinct CDR3 sequences, approximately 95% observed once, and the top ten hold about 0.25%. Study-wide results and caveats: The study conceded that relatively few individuals underwent its TCR sequencing and HLA analysis.

From blood CD8+ and CD4+ T cells, TCR beta sequences were generated. CDR3 size: 15 residues. Germline loops: CDR1 MNHEY, CDR2 SVGAGI. With V trimmed by 5 bases and J by 4 bases, 8 bases remained unmatched. On this clonotype: No antigen is known for it.

The chain has TRBV6-5 and TRBJ2-7, with TRBD1 matching 10 bases. Sequencing was performed on CD8+ T cells from PBMCs. The clonotype originates from a human donor in good health. CDR3 DNA: TGTGCCAGCAGTCCCGGACAGGGGGGCCCATACGAGCAGTACTTC. The encoded protein is CASSPGQGGPYEQYF.